This record covers a single T cell receptor (beta chain). Germline lookup yields CDR1 SGHKS and CDR2 YYEKEE (reference sequence). Trimming cost V 4 bases and J 2 bases; bases outside gene matches: 3. This CDR3 region has 14 residues. Everyone who took part was roughly 18 to 89 years old, and they came from about two dozen US areas. This sample is part of a study of blood T cell repertoires in COVID-19. Study-wide background: Samples came from the United States, Italy and Spain, spanning acute and convalescent COVID-19. T cells, B-cell-depleted T cells, or PBMCs provided the cDNA or gDNA that served as material.

The repertoire was sequenced with immunoSEQ multiplex PCR; TCRdb's copy has only in-frame clones and lacks some. The repertoire holds more than 300,000 clones, with 90% to 95% as singletons. The chain joins TRBV5-5 to TRBJ2-7; 10 nucleotides line up with TRBD2. This sequence originates from a woman in her thirties who had been exposed to COVID-19. Input material: PBMCs or T cells enriched from blood (not recorded which). The CDR3 sequence: CASSRTSGAYEQYF. The CDR3 DNA is TGTGCCAGCAGCCGCACTAGCGGGGCCTACGAGCAGTACTTC.